Here is one TCR beta chain with its context. The antigen remains undetermined. This sequence may be a read error, since a much larger clone differs from it by one base. TCR beta CDR3 sequences were amplified from RNA transcripts. With the HTBI primer set, the TCR CDR3 went through a first round of RT-PCR. Each CDR3 protein gets one entry after TCRdb re-called the multiplex PCR reads with MiXCR. This sample has under 450,000 distinct CDR3 sequences, with 15% to 19% found just once. If no ophthalmopathy progression occurred within 18 months, Graves' hyperthyroidism was stable. Exclusion of a patient resulted from uncontrolled infection, other autoimmune disease, pregnancy or lactation. This sample is drawn from a study of T cells in Graves' hyperthyroidism and ophthalmopathy. As for the study in general: Before treatment of any kind, peripheral blood was taken at initial diagnosis.

Broader study findings: The model foresaw ophthalmopathy a median approximately 6.1 months prior to onset.

The clonotype originates from a woman between 18 and 30 years old with Graves' hyperthyroidism. The sample taken for sequencing was blood.

CDR3 nucleotides: TGTGCCAGCAGTTACTCGGGACAGGGGGGAGACTATGGCTACACCTTC. It yields the protein CASSYSGQGGDYGYTF. The rearrangement joins TRBV6-5 to TRBJ1-2; 11 bases match TRBD1. Looked up from germline, CDR1 is MNHEY and CDR2 is SVGAGI. CDR3 length: 16 amino acids. V gave up 0 bases and J gave up 3 bases; unmatched junction bases: 3.